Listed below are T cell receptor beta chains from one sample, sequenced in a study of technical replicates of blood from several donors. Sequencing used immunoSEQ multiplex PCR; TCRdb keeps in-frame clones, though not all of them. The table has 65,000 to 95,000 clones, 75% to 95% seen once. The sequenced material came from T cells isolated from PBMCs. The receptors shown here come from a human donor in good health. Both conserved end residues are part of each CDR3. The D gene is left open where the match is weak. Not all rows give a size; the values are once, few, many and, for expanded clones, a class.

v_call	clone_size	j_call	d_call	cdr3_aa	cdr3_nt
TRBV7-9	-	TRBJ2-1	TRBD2	CASSFPSGTWNEQFF	TGTGCCAGCAGCTTCCCTAGCGGGACTTGGAATGAGCAGTTCTTC
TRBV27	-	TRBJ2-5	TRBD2	CASSLRASGGKETQYF	TGTGCCAGCAGTTTAAGGGCTAGCGGGGGTAAAGAGACCCAGTACTTC
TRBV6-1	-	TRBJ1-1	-	CASRTLSQVNTEAFF	TGTGCCAGCAGGACTCTTTCACAGGTGAACACTGAAGCTTTCTTT
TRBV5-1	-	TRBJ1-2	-	CASRNTGSEYGYTF	TGCGCCAGCAGAAATACAGGAAGTGAATATGGCTACACCTTC
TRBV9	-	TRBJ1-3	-	CASSDRASGNTIYF	TGTGCCAGCAGCGACAGGGCCTCTGGAAACACCATATATTTT
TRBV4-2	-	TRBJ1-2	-	CASSQIDSNYGYTF	TGTGCCAGCAGCCAAATAGACTCTAACTATGGCTACACCTTC
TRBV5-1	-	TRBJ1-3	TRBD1	CASSQGAQLDTIYF	TGCGCCAGCAGCCAGGGGGCTCAGTTGGACACCATATATTTT
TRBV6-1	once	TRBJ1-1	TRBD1	CASSEENRGRGEAFF	TGTGCCAGCAGTGAAGAGAACAGGGGGCGAGGTGAAGCTTTCTTT
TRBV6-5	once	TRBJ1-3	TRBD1	CATQLVRGDTIYF	TGTGCCACCCAATTGGTCAGGGGGGACACCATATATTTT
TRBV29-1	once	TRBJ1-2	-	CSVVATTYGYTF	TGCAGCGTTGTCGCGACAACCTATGGCTACACCTTC
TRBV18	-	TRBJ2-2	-	CASSPQEGNTGELFF	TGTGCCAGCTCACCACAAGAGGGTAACACCGGGGAGCTGTTTTTT
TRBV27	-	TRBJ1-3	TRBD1	CASRGRDSRSGNTIYF	TGTGCCAGCAGGGGTCGGGACAGCCGCTCTGGAAACACCATATATTTT
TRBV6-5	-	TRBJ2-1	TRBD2	CASSYFSGGYNEQFF	TGTGCCAGCAGTTACTTCAGCGGGGGATACAATGAGCAGTTCTTC
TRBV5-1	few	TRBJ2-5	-	CASSLGRGETQYF	TGCGCCAGCAGCTTGGGAAGGGGAGAGACCCAGTACTTC
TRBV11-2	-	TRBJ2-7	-	CASSFGAGRTYEQYF	TGTGCCAGCAGCTTTGGGGCAGGGCGGACCTACGAGCAGTACTTC
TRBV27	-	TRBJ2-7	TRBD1	CASRSGTGGGEQYF	TGTGCCAGCAGATCCGGGACAGGGGGCGGCGAGCAGTACTTC